This entry describes one T cell receptor (beta chain). Its antigen is undetermined. This entry belongs to a study of cytomegalovirus exposure and HLA in healthy donors. Study-level findings and limits: Several top significant clusters appeared, in a later analysis, to be linked to common viral pathogens. Rates of TCR association differed by HLA locus in a later analysis, with DRB1 highest and HLA-C lowest.

The CDR3 is made up of 14 amino acids. V lost 0 bases to trimming and J lost 1 base, with 7 bases between them. The germline V gene has CDR1 SGHVS and CDR2 FQNEAQ. PCR used 60 Vbeta primers and 13 Jbeta primers. Clones were read by immunoSEQ multiplex PCR, and TCRdb kept only the in-frame ones, dropping some. The repertoire consists of about 180,000 clones, with over 70% occurring once and the leading ten covering more than 0.5%. This rearrangement joins TRBV7-8 to TRBJ2-7; TRBD2 is a possible D gene (5 bases). This TCR came from a woman in her 50s in good health and CMV-seronegative. Sequenced material: PBMCs. DNA for the CDR3: TGTGCCAGCAGCTTAGCCGGGATTTCCTACGAGCAGTACTTC. Protein: CASSLAGISYEQYF.